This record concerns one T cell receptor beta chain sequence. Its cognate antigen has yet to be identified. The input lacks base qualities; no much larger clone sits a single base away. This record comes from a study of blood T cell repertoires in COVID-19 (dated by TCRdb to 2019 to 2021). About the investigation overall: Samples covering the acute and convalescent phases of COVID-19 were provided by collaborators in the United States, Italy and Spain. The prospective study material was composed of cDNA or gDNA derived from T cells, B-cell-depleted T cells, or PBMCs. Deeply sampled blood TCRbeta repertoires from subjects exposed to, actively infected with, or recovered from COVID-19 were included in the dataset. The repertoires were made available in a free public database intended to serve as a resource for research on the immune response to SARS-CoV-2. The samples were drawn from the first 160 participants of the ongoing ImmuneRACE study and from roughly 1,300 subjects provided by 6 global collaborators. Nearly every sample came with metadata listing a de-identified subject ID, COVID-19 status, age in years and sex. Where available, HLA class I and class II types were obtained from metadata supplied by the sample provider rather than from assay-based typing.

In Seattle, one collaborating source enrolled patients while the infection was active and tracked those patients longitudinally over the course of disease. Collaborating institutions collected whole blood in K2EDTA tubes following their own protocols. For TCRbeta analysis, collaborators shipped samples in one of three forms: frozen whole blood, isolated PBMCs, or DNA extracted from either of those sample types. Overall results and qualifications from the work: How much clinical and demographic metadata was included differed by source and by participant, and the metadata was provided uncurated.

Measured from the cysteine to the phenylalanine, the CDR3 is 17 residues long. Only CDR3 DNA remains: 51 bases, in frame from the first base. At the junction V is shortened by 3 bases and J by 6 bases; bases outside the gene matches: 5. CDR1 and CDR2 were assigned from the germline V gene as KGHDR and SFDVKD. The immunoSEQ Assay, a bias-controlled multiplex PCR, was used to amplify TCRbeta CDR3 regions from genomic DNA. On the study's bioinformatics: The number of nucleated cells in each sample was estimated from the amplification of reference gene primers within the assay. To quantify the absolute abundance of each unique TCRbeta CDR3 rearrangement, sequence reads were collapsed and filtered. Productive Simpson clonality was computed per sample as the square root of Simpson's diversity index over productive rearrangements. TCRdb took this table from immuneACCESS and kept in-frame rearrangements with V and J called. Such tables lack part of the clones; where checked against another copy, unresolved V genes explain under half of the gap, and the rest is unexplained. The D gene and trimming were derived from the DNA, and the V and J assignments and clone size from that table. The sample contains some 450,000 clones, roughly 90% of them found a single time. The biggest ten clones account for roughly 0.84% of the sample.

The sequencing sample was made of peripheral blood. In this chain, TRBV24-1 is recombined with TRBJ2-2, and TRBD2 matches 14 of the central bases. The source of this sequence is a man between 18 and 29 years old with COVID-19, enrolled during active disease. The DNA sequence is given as TGTGCCACCAGTGATGTCGGACTAGCGGGGGGAGCCGGGGAGCTGTTTTTT. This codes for CATSDVGLAGGAGELFF.